This T cell receptor beta chain was profiled in a study of blood T cell repertoires in COVID-19. Overall study: Samples representing acute and convalescent COVID-19 were sourced from the United States, Italy and Spain. The analysed material was cDNA or gDNA that came from T cells, B-cell-depleted T cells, or PBMCs.

V dropped 5 bases and J dropped 0 bases, with 11 bases sitting between them. This CDR3 has 15 amino acids. Germline CDR1 is MNHEY and CDR2 is SVGAGI. The repertoire was sequenced with immunoSEQ multiplex PCR; TCRdb's copy has only in-frame clones and lacks some. The sample yields around 87,000 clones, around 89% seen once. Sequences were obtained from peripheral blood. The chain joins TRBV6-5 to TRBJ1-3; D is perhaps TRBD1 (6 bases). The receptor's source is a man between 45 and 60 years old with acute or convalescent COVID-19. This CDR3 reads CASSSSTGSGNTIYF. DNA of the CDR3: TGTGCCAGCAGTAGCTCGACAGGCTCTGGAAACACCATATATTTT.